Each of the 8 T cell receptor beta chains below was sequenced from the same sample in a study of control samples from healthy donors and cancer patients. The protocol was immunoSEQ multiplex PCR, while the TCRdb copy is restricted to in-frame clones and leaves out a portion. The repertoire consists of 150,000 or so clones, with approximately 93% occurring once and the leading ten covering around 6.1%. The sequenced sample consisted of blood. The receptors shown here come from a man aged 35 to 55 in good health.

The rearrangement uses TRBV4-1 and TRBJ2-6; TRBD2 aligns across 9 bases. V was clipped by 1 base and J by 2 bases; unmatched bases: 3. This CDR3 region has 17 residues. Germline values: CDR1 MGHRA, CDR2 YSYEKL. The CDR3 is CASSQVAGGPGANVLTF. CDR3 bases: TGCGCCAGCAGCCAAGTGGCGGGGGGGCCTGGGGCCAACGTCCTGACTTTC.

This clone showed up just a few times. The J gene is TRBJ1-1, the V gene TRBV6-5; D gene uncertain. Germline CDR1 and CDR2: MNHEY and SVGAGI. V was clipped by 9 bases and J by 0 bases, with 11 bases between them. This CDR3 is built from 13 residues. The CDR3 sequence is CASGWTVNTEAFF. The DNA of the CDR3 is TGTGCCAGTGGTTGGACGGTGAACACTGAAGCTTTCTTT.

V and J are TRBV12-3 or TRBV12-4 and TRBJ1-1; D possibly corresponds to TRBD1 (6 bases). This CDR3 has 12 residues. Trimming took off 3 bases at V and 11 bases at J, with 13 bases between the two ends. In nucleotides, the CDR3 is TGTGCCAGCAGTTTCAGGGGTAGTGACGCTTTCTTT. Protein: CASSFRGSDAFF.

The chain is built from TRBV6-1 and TRBJ1-2, with D possibly matching TRBD1 (6 bases). CDR1 is MNHNS and CDR2 is SASEGT in the germline V gene. The CDR3 extends over 14 amino acids. The V and J ends lost 2 bases and 4 bases respectively, with 11 bases between them. The CDR3 here is CASSERDIGYGYTF. The CDR3 DNA is TGTGCCAGCAGTGAAAGGGACATCGGCTATGGCTACACCTTC.

The V call is TRBV5-6, the J call TRBJ2-7; D not resolved. The CDR3 is 12 residues long. V lost 2 bases, J lost 3 bases, and 6 bases lay in between. CDR1 and CDR2 from the germline V gene are SGHDT and YYEEEE. CDR3 nucleotide sequence: TGTGCCAGCAGCTTTACGAACTACGAGCAGTACTTC. Encoded protein: CASSFTNYEQYF.

The chain combines TRBV28 with TRBJ1-5; D might be TRBD1 (5 bases). The CDR3 covers 12 residues. From germline, CDR1 is MDHEN and CDR2 SYDVKM. V was shortened by 8 bases and J by 9 bases, with 14 bases between the two germline ends. CDR3 in DNA: TGTGCCAGCGCCACAGGTTCTTTGCCCCAGCATTTT. Its translation is CASATGSLPQHF. The full variable domain, completed using reference TRBV28 and TRBJ1-5, is DVKVTQSSRYLVKRTGEKVFLECVQDMDHENMFWYRQDPGLGLRLIYFSYDVKMKEKGDIPEGYSVSREKKERFSLILESASTNQTSMYLCASATGSLPQHFGDGTRLSIL.

Notes on this clone: Other DNA sequences in the same sample also yield this CDR3. The chain combines TRBV24-1 with TRBJ1-5, with D possibly TRBD1 on 5 matching bases. CDR1 and CDR2 from the germline V gene are KGHDR and SFDVKD. Trimming removed 2 bases from V and 4 bases from J, with 14 bases in between. CDR3 size: 16 residues. The CDR3 protein is CATSDSTQGVNQPQHF. DNA for the CDR3: TGTGCCACCAGTGATTCTACGCAGGGAGTTAATCAGCCCCAGCATTTT.

This chain uses TRBV7-3 with TRBJ2-2, with D perhaps matching TRBD1 (6 bases). Germline V gene data show CDR1 as SGHTA and CDR2 as FQGTGA. The CDR3 is made up of 14 amino acids. The ends were cut back, 5 bases at V and 2 bases at J, with 9 bases in the middle. In nucleotides, the CDR3 is TGTGCCAGCAGCCTACAGGGCAACACCGGGGAGCTGTTTTTT. Encoded protein: CASSLQGNTGELFF. Using reference TRBV7-3 and TRBJ2-2 for the parts outside the CDR3, the full variable domain is GAGVSQTPSNKVTEKGKYVELRCDPISGHTALYWYRQSLGQGPEFLIYFQGTGAADDSGLPNDRFFAVRPEGSVSTLKIQRTERGDSAVYLCASSLQGNTGELFFGEGSRLTVL.